The entry below describes one T cell receptor beta chain. These data originate in a study of blood T cell repertoires in COVID-19. Overall study context: Sites in the United States, Italy and Spain provided acute and convalescent COVID-19 samples.

Donors were grouped by their self-reported clinical history. Trimming took 2 bases from V and 8 from J, leaving 21 bases between them. This CDR3 is built from 16 residues. Germline V gives CDR1 ENHRY, CDR2 SYGVKD. In the original analysis: Amplification of reference gene primers was used by the study to estimate nucleated cell counts. Clones were sequenced by immunoSEQ multiplex PCR, and TCRdb holds only the in-frame ones, with some missing. V and J calls and clone size are copied from that table; D and trimming were computed from the DNA. The data show 260,000 or so clones, 88% seen once. Sequenced: PBMCs or T cells enriched from blood (not recorded which). This TCR was sampled from a woman in her thirties or forties with acute COVID-19. The J gene is TRBJ1-2, the V gene TRBV10-3; D perhaps matches TRBD1 (5 bases). The CDR3 is CAISENSQGLQLGYTF. The CDR3 DNA reads TGTGCCATCAGTGAGAATTCGCAGGGCCTGCAACTAGGCTACACCTTC.